What follows are 3 T cell receptor beta chains derived from one specimen sequenced in a study of preoperative IRX-2 immunotherapy in early breast cancer. Sequenced by immunoSEQ multiplex PCR; TCRdb stores in-frame clones only, minus some. This sample has some 99,000 clones, with 86% found just once. As for treatment: preoperative locoregional IRX-2 cytokine immunotherapy. The input for sequencing was tumor tissue, taken after IRX-2 immunotherapy. The receptors stem from a human donor with breast cancer.

V is TRBV11-3 and J is TRBJ1-1; the D gene is possibly TRBD1 (6 bases). This CDR3 contains 14 residues. The germline gives CDR1 SGHNT, CDR2 YENEEA. V was shortened by 5 bases and J by 7 bases, with 17 bases between the two germline ends. The CDR3 here is CASSLRQDLNEAFF. In DNA, the CDR3 is TGTGCCAGCAGCCTCAGACAGGACCTAAATGAAGCTTTCTTT.

This clone has only one observation. V gene TRBV5-1 combines with J gene TRBJ1-6; no clear D gene. Germline CDR1 is SGHRS and CDR2 is YFSETQ. The germline V and J ends were trimmed by 3 bases and 0 bases, with 16 bases remaining between them. This CDR3 contains 18 residues. DNA for the CDR3: TGCGCCAGCAGCTCTGGTATGGTGGAGAGCTCCTATAATTCACCCCTCCACTTT. This gives the protein CASSSGMVESSYNSPLHF. The full variable domain, its missing parts supplied by reference TRBV5-1 and TRBJ1-6, is KAGVTQTPRYLIKTRGQQVTLSCSPISGHRSVSWYQQTPGQGLQFLFEYFSETQRNKGNFPGRFSGRQFSNSRSEMNVSTLELGDSALYLCASSSGMVESSYNSPLHFGNGTRLTVT.

The chain couples TRBV6-8 to TRBJ1-2, with TRBD1 as a possible D gene (6 bases). There are 13 residues in the CDR3. Trimming pared 7 bases from V and 3 bases from J, leaving 12 bases between. Germline values: CDR1 MNHGY, CDR2 SAAAGT. The CDR3 sequence is CASNTGFDYGYTF. For the CDR3, the DNA is TGTGCCAGCAATACAGGGTTTGACTATGGCTACACCTTC.